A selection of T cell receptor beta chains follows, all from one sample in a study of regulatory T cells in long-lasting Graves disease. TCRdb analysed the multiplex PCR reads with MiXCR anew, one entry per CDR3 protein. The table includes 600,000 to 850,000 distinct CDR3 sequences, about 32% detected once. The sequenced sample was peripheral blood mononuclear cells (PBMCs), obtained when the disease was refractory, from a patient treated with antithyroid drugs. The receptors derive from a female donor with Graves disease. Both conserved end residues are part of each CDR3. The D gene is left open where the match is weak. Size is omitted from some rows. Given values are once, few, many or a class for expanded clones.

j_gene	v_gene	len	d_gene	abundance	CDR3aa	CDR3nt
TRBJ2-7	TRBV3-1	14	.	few	CASSQGGPWVEQYF	TGTGCCAGCAGCCAAGGCGGACCATGGGTGGAGCAGTACTTC
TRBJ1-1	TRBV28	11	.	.	CASGVWGEAFF	TGTGCCAGCGGGGTGTGGGGGGAAGCTTTCTTT
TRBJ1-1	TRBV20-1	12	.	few	CSAEGQNLEAFF	TGCAGTGCCGAGGGACAAAACCTTGAAGCTTTCTTT
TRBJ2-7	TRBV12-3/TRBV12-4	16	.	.	CASSFQPRDASYEQYF	TGTGCCAGCAGTTTTCAACCCCGGGACGCCTCCTACGAGCAGTACTTC
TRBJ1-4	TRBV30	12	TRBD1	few	CALGQINEKLFF	TGTGCCTTGGGACAGATTAATGAAAAACTGTTTTTT
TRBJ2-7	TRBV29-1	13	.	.	CSVQGRGSYEQYF	TGCAGCGTCCAGGGGAGGGGAAGCTACGAGCAGTACTTC
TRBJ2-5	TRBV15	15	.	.	CAASRDPGVGETQYF	TGTGCCGCCAGCAGAGATCCGGGGGTAGGGGAGACCCAGTACTTC
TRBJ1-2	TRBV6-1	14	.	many	CASSARGSGAGYTF	TGTGCCAGCAGTGCCCGGGGCTCAGGGGCTGGCTACACCTTC
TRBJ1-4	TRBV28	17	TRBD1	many	CASSSVLSGGEYEKLFF	TGTGCCAGCAGTTCCGTCCTCTCAGGGGGCGAGTATGAAAAACTGTTTTTT
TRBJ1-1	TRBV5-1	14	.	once	CASSYTRVNTEAFF	TGCGCCAGCAGCTATACACGAGTGAACACTGAAGCTTTCTTT
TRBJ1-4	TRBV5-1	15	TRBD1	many	CASSLGQGLNEKLFF	TGCGCCAGCAGCTTAGGACAGGGACTTAATGAAAAACTGTTTTTT
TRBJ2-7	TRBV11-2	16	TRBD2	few	CASSLDAGGVPYEQYF	TGTGCCAGCAGCTTAGATGCGGGAGGGGTTCCCTACGAGCAGTACTTC
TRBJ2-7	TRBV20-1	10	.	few	CSVANREQYF	TGCAGTGTCGCTAACCGGGAGCAGTACTTC
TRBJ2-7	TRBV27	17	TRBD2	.	CASSHRGGAGGAYEQYF	TGTGCCAGCAGTCACCGGGGGGGCGCGGGGGGAGCCTACGAGCAGTACTTC
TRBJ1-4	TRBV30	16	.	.	CAWSTGHLATNEKLFF	TGTGCCTGGAGTACGGGACACCTTGCAACTAATGAAAAACTGTTTTTT
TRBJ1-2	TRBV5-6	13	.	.	CASSLVPGYGYTF	TGTGCCAGCAGCTTGGTACCGGGGTATGGCTACACCTTC
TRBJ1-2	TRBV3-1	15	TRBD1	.	CASSSSRDRVYGYTF	TGTGCCAGCAGCTCCAGCCGGGACAGAGTTTATGGCTACACCTTC
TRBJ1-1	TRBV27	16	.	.	CASILRGRGVTTEAFF	TGTGCCAGCATCTTAAGAGGGAGAGGAGTAACCACTGAAGCTTTCTTT
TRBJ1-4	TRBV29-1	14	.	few	CSVAKQGSNEKLFF	TGCAGCGTAGCTAAACAGGGATCGAATGAAAAACTGTTTTTT
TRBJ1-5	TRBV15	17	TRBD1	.	CATSRVSGTGGYQPQHF	TGTGCCACCAGCAGAGTCTCCGGGACAGGGGGCTATCAGCCCCAGCATTTT
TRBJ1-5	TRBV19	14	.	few	CASSMRQGDQPQHF	TGTGCCAGTAGTATGCGGCAGGGAGATCAGCCCCAGCATTTT
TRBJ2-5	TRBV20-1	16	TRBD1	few	CSAREPGTDIRLTQYF	TGCAGTGCTAGAGAACCGGGGACAGATATCCGTCTGACCCAGTACTTC
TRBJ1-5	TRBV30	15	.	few	CAWSVSLRGNQPQHF	TGTGCCTGGAGTGTCTCCCTTCGGGGCAATCAGCCCCAGCATTTT
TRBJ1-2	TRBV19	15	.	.	CASTDTGTAYYGYTF	TGTGCCAGTACTGATACCGGGACTGCGTATTATGGCTACACCTTC
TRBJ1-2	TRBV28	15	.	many	CASRPLGRTNYGYTF	TGTGCCAGCAGGCCACTGGGACGGACTAACTATGGCTACACCTTC
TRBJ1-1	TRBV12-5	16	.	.	CASGLVLGRADTEAFF	TGTGCTAGTGGTTTGGTACTGGGCAGGGCGGACACTGAAGCTTTCTTT
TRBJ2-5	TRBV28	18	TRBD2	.	CASSLGGLAEFTQETQYF	TGTGCCAGCAGTTTGGGGGGACTAGCGGAATTCACCCAAGAGACCCAGTACTTC
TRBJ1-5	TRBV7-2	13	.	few	CASSMDLNQPQHF	TGTGCCAGCAGCATGGACCTCAATCAGCCCCAGCATTTT
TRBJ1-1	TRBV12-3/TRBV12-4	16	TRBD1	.	CASSFPPGGSGSEAFF	TGTGCCAGCAGTTTCCCACCAGGGGGAAGTGGGTCTGAAGCTTTCTTT
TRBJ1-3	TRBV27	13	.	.	CASSPHFGNTIYF	TGTGCCAGCAGTCCTCACTTTGGAAACACCATATATTTT
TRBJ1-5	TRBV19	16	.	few	CASSSPVGIRGQPQHF	TGTGCCAGTAGTAGTCCGGTCGGGATCCGGGGCCAGCCCCAGCATTTT
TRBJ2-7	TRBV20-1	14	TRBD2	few	CSAPVAGVPFEQYF	TGCAGTGCTCCTGTAGCGGGAGTCCCCTTCGAGCAGTACTTC
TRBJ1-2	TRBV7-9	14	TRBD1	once	CASSRTGGVAGYTF	TGTGCCAGCAGCCGGACAGGGGGGGTGGCTGGCTACACCTTC
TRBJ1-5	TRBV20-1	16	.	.	CSASRGGAPHNQPQHF	TGCAGTGCAAGCCGGGGGGGTGCCCCGCACAATCAGCCCCAGCATTTT